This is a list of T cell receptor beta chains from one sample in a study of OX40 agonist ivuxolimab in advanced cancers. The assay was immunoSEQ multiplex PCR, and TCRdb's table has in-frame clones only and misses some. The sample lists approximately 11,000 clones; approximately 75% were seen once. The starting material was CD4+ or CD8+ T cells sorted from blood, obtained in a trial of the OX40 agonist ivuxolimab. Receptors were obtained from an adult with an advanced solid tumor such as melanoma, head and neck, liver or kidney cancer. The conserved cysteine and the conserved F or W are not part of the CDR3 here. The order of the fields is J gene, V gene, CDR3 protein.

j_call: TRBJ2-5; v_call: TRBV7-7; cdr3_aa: ASSPSPGQETQY
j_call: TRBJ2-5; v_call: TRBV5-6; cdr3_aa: ASSLRVVLIQETQY
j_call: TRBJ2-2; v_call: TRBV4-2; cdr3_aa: ASSQGGFNTGELF
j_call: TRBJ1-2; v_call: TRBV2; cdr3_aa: ASSEGVGSYGYT
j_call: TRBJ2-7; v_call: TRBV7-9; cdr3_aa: ASSKGVGDEQY
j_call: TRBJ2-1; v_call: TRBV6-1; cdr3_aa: ASSAGGIEQF
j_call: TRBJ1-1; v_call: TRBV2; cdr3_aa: ASSDPKQGGNTEAF
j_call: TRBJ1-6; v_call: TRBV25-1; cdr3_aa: ASSELRGTNSPLH
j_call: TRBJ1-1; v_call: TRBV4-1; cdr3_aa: ASSQETGVNTEAF
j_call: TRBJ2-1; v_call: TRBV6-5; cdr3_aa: ASGPSGAYNEQF
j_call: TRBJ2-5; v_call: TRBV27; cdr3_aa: ASSRTGRGGETQY
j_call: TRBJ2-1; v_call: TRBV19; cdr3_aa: ASSIAGGSHNEQF
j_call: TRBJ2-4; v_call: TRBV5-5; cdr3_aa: ASSSTGTEESNIQY
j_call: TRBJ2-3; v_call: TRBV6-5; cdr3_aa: ASSQLAGLTDTQY
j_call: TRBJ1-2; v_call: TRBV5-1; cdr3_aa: ASSLEQPLYGYT
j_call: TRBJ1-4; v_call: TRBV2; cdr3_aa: ASRLGTTNEKLF
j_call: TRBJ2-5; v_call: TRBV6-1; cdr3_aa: ASRKQGKETQY
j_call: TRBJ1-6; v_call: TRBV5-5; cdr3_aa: ASSLEGAQNSPLH
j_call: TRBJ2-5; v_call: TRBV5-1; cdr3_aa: ASSLVWGGVHQETQY
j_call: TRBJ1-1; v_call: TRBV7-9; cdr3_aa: ASSFWGLDMDTEAF
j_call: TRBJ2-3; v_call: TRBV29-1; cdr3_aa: SASGSQGDTQY
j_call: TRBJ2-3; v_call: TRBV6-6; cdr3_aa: ASRGLAGSLDTQY
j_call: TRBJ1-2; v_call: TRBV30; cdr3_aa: ARIDRAYYGYT
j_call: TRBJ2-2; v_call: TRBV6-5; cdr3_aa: ASSYSRGQGTGELF
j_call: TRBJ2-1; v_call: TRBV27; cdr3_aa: ASSPGVTGLSEQF
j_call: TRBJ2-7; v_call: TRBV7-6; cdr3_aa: ASSLARPSGNPSYEQY
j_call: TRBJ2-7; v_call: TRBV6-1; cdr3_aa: ASSENLRLEASYEQY
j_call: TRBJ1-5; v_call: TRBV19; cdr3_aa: ASSIGGGGQPQH
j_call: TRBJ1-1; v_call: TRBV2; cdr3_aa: ASSDHRGRSTEAF
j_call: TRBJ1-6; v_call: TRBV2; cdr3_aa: ASSEAPVGFGSPLH
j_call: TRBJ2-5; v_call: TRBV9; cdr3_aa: ASSVRTGEETQY
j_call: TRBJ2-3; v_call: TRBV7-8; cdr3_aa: ASSSDPSGQKTTDTQY
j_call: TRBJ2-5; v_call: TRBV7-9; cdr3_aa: ASSHSGGETQY
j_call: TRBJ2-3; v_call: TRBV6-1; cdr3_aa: AGSDGTDTQY
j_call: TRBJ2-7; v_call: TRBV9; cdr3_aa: ASSDSRDRGVYEQY
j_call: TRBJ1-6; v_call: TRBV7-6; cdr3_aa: ASSQLGEGDSPLH
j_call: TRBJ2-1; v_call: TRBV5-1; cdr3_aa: ASSLAGGLNEQF
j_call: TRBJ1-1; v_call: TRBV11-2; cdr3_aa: ASSPRSGLNTEAF
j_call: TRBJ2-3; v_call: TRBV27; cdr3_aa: ASRLGQPLSTDTQY
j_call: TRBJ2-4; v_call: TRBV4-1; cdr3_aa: ASSPRDRGQKENIQY
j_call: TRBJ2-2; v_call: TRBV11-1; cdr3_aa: ASSSPGGGFTGELF
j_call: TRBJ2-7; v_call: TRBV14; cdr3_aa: ASSQLGGAAYEQY
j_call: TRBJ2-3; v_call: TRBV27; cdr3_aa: ASSSGTSGITQY
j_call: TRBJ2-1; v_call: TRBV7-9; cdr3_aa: ASSLGPGVEQF
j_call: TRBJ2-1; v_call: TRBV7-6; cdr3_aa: ASSSIGFNEQF
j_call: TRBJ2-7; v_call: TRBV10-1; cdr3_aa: ASEMTADRFYEQY
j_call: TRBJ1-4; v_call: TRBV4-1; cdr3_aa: ASSQGGGDEKLF
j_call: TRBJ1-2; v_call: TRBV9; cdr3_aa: ASSVWDSLDGYT
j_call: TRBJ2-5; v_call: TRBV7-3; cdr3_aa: ASSLTSGGRYGTQY
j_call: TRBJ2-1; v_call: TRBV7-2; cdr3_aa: ASSQAGGHYEQF
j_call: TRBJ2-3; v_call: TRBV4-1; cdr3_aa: ASSQDTAGGLVDTQY
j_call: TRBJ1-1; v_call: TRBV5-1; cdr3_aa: ASSLGAGATEAF